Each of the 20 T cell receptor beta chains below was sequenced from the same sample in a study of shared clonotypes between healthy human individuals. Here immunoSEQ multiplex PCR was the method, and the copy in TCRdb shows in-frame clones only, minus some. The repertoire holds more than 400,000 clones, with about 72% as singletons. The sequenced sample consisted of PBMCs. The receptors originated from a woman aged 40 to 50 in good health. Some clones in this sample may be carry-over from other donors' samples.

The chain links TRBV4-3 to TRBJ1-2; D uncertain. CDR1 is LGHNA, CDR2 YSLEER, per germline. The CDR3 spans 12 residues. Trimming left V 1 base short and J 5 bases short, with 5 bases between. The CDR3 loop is CASSQGAYGYTF. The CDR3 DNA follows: TGCGCCAGCAGCCAAGGAGCGTATGGCTACACCTTC.

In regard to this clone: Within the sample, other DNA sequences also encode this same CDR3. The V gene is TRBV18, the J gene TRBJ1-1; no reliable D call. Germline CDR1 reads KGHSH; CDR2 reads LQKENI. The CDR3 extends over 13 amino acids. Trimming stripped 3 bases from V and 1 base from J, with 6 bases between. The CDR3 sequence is CASSPTENTEAFF. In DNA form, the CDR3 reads TGTGCCAGCTCACCTACAGAGAACACTGAAGCTTTCTTT.

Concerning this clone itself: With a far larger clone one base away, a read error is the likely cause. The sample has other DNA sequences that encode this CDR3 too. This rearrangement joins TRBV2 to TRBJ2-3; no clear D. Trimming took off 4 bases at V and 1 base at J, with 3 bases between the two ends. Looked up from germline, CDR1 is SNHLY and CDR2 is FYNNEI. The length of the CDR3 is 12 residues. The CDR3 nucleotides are TGTGCCAGCAGTGCCCGCACAGATACGCAGTATTTT. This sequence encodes CASSARTDTQYF.

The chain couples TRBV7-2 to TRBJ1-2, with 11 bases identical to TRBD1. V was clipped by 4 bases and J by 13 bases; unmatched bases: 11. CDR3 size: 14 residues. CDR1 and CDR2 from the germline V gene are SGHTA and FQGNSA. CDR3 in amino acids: CASSSKPGQGVATF. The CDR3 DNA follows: TGTGCCAGCAGCTCTAAGCCGGGACAGGGGGTTGCCACCTTC.

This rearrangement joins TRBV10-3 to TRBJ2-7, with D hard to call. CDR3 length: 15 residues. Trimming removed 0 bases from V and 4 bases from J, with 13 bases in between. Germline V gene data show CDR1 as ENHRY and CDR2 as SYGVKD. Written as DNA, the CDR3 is TGTGCCATCAGTGAGTCGCAGGCCCCGAGATACGAGCAGTACTTC. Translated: CAISESQAPRYEQYF.

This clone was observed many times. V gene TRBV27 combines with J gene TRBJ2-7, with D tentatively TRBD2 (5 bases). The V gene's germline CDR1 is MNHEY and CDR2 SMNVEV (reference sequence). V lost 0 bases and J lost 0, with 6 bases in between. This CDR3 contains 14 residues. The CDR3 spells CASSLSSGSYEQYF. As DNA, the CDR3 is TGTGCCAGCAGTTTATCGAGCGGCTCCTACGAGCAGTACTTC.

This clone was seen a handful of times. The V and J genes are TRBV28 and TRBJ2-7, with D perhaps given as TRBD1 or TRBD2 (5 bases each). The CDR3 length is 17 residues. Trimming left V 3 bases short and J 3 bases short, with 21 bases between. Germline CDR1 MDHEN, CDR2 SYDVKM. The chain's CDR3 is CASSFPRTGPLHYEQYF. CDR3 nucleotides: TGTGCCAGCAGTTTCCCTAGAACGGGACCACTCCACTACGAGCAGTACTTC.

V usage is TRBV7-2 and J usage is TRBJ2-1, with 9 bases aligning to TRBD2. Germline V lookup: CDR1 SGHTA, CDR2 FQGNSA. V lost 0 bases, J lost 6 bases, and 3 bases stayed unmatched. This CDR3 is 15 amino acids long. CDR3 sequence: CASSLASGSGNEQFF. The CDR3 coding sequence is TGTGCCAGCAGCTTAGCTAGCGGGAGTGGCAATGAGCAGTTCTTC.

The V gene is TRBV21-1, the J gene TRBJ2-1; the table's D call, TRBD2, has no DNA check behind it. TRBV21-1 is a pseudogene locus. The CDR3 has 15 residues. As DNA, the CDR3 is TGTGCCAGCAGCAAGTTAGCGCTTGGCTACAATGAGCAGTTCTTC. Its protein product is CASSKLALGYNEQFF.

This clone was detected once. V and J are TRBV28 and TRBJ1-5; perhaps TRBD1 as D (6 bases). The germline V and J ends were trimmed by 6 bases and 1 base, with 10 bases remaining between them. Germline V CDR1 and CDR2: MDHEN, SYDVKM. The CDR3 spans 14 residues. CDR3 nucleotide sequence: TGTGCCAGCAGAAAAGGGGGAAGCAATCAGCCCCAGCATTTT. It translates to CASRKGGSNQPQHF.

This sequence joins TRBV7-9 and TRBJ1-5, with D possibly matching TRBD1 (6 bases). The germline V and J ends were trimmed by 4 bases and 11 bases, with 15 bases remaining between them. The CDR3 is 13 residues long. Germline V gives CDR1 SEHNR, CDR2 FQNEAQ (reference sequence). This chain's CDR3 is CASSYNREGAQHF. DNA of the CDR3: TGTGCCAGCAGCTACAACAGGGAGGGTGCCCAGCATTTT.

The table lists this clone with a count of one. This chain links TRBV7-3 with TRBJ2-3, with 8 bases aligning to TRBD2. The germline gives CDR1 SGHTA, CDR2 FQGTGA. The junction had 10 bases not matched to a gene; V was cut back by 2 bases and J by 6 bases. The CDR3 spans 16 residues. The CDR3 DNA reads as TGTGCCAGCAGCTTAGTCGGTACAAGCGGGAGTGATACGCAGTATTTT. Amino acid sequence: CASSLVGTSGSDTQYF.

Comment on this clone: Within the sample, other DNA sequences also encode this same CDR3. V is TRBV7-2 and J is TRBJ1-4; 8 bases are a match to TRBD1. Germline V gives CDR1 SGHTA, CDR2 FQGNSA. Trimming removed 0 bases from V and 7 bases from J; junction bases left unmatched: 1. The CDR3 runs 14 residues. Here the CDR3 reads CASSLAGTGEKLFF. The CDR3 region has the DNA TGTGCCAGCAGCTTAGCAGGGACAGGTGAAAAACTGTTTTTT.

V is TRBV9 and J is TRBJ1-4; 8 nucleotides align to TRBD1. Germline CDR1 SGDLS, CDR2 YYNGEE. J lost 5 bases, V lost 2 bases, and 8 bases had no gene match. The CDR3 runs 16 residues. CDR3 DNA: TGTGCCAGCAGCGTCGATCAGGGGGCGCGGAATGAAAAACTGTTTTTT. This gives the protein CASSVDQGARNEKLFF.

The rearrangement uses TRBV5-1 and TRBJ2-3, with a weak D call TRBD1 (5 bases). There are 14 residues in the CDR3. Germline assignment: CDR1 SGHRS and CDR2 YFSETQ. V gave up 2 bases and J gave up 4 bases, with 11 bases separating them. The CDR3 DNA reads TGCGCCAGCAGCTTTCGACAGTTCCCAGATACGCAGTATTTT. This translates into CASSFRQFPDTQYF.

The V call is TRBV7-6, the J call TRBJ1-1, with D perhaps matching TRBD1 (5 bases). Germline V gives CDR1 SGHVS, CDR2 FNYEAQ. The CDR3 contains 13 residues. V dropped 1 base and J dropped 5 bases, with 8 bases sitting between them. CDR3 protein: CASSLGWGTEAFF. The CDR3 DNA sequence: TGTGCCAGCAGCTTAGGTTGGGGGACTGAAGCTTTCTTT.

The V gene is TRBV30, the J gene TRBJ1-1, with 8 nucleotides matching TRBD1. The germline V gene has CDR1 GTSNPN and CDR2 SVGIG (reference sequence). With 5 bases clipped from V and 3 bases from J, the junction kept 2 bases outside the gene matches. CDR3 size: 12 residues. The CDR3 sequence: CAWDRGHTEAFF. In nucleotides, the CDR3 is TGTGCCTGGGACAGGGGACACACTGAAGCTTTCTTT.

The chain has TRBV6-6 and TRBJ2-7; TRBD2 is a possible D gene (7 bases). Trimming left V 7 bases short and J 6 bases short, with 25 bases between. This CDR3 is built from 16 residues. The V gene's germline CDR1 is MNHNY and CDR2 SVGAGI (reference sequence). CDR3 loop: CASTRGGGRMGSEQYF. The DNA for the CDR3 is TGTGCCAGCACGCGAGGGGGAGGGCGAATGGGGAGCGAGCAGTACTTC.

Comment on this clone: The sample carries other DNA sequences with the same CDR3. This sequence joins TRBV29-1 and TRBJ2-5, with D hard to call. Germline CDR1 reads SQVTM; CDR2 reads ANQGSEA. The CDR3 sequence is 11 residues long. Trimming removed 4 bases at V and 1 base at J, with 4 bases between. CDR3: CSVALQETQYF. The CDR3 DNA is TGCAGCGTTGCACTCCAAGAGACCCAGTACTTC.

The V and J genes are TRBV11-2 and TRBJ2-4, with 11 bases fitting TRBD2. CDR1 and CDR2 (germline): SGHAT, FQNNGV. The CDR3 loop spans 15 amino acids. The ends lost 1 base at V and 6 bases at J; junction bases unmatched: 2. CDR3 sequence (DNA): TGTGCCAGCAGCTTAGCTAGCGGGAGGACAAACATTCAGTACTTC. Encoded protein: CASSLASGRTNIQYF.